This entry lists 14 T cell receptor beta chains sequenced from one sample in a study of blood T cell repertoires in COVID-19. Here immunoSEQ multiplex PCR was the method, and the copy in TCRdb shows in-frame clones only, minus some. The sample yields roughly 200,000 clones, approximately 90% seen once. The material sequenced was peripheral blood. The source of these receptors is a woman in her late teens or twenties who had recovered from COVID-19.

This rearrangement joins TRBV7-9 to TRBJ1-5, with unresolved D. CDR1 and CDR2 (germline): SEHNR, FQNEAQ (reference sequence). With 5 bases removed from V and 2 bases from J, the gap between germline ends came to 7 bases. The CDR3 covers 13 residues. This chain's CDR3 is CASSLVGNQPQHF. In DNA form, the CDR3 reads TGTGCCAGCAGCCTTGTAGGCAATCAGCCCCAGCATTTT.

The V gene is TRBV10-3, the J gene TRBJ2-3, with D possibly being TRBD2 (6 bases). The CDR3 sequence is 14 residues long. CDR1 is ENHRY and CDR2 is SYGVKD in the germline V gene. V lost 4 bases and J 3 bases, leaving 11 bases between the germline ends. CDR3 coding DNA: TGTGCCATCAGTGGGGGGGATTTAACAGATACGCAGTATTTT. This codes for CAISGGDLTDTQYF.

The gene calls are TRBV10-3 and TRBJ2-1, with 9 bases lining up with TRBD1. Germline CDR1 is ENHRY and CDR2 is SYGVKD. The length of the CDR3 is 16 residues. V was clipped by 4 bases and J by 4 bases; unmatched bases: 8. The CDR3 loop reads CAISGRQGVQYNEQFF. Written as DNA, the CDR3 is TGTGCCATCAGTGGGAGACAGGGGGTACAGTACAATGAGCAGTTCTTC.

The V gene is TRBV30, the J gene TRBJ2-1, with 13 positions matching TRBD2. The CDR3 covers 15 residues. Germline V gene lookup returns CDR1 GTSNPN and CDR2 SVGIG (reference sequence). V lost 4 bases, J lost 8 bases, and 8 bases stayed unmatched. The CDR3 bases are TGTGCCTGGACTAGGACTAGCGGGAGCAGCGATGAGCAGTTCTTC. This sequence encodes CAWTRTSGSSDEQFF. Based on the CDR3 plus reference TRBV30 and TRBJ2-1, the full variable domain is SQTIHQWPATLVQPVGSPLSLECTVEGTSNPNLYWYRQAAGRGLQLLFYSVGIGQISSEVPQNLSASRPQDRQFILSSKKLLLSDSGFYLCAWTRTSGSSDEQFFGPGTRLTVL.

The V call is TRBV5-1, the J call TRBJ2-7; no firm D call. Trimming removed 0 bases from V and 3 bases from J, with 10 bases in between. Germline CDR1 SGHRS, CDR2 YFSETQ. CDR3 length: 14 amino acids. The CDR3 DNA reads TGCGCCAGCAGCTTGGATCTAGGCAACTACGAGCAGTACTTC. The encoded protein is CASSLDLGNYEQYF.

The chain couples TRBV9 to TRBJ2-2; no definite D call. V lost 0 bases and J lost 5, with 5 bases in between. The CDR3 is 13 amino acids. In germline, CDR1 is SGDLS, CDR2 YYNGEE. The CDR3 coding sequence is TGTGCCAGCAGCGTAGGCAGAACCGGGGAGCTGTTTTTT. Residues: CASSVGRTGELFF.

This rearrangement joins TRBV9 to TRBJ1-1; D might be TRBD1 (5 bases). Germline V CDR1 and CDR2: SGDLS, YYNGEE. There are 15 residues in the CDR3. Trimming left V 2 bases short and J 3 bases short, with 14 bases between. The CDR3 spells CASSVAGGAYTEAFF. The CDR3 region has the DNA TGTGCCAGCAGCGTGGCGGGGGGAGCCTACACTGAAGCTTTCTTT.

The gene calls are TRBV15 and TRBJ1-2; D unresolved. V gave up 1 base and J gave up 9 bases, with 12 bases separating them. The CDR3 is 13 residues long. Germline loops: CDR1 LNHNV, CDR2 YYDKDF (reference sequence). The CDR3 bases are TGTGCCACCAGCAGAGGGCTACGGGAGAGCTACACCTTC. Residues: CATSRGLRESYTF.

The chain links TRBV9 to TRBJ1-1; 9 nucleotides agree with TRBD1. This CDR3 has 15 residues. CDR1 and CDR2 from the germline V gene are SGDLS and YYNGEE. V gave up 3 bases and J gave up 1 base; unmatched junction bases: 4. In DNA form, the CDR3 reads TGTGCCAGCAGCGGACGGACAGGGGAGAACACTGAAGCTTTCTTT. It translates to CASSGRTGENTEAFF. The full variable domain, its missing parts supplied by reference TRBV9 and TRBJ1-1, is DSGVTQTPKHLITATGQRVTLRCSPRSGDLSVYWYQQSLDQGLQFLIQYYNGEERAKGNILERFSAQQFPDLHSELNLSSLELGDSALYFCASSGRTGENTEAFFGQGTRLTVV.

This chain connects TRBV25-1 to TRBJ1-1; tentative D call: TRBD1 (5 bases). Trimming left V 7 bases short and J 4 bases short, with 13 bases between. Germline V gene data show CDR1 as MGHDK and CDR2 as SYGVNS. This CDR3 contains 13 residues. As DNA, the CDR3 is TGTGCCAGCAACGGGGGGGGTGTCACTGAAGCTTTCTTT. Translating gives CASNGGGVTEAFF.

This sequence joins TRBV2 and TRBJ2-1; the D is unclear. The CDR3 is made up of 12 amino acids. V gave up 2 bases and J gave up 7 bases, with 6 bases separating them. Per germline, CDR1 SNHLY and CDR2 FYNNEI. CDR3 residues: CASSELFNEQFF. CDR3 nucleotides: TGTGCCAGCAGTGAACTCTTTAATGAGCAGTTCTTC.

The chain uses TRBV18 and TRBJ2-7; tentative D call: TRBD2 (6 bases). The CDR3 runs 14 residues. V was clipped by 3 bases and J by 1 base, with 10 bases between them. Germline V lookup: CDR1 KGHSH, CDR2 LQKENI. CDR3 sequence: CASSPGTGSYEQYF. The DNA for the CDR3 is TGTGCCAGCTCACCCGGGACTGGGTCCTACGAGCAGTACTTC.

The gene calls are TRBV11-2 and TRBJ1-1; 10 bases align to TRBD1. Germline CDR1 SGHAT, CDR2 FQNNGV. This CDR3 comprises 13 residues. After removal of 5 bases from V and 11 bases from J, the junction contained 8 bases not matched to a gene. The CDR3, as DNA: TGTGCCAGCAGCCTGGGACAGGGGCCCGGGGCTTTCTTT. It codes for CASSLGQGPGAFF.

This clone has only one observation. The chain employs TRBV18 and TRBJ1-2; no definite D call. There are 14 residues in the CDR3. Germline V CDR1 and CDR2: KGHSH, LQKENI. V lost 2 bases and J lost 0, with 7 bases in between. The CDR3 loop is CASSPELTNYGYTF. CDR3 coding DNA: TGTGCCAGCTCACCAGAGCTGACTAACTATGGCTACACCTTC.